The rows below give T cell receptor beta chains drawn from one sample of a study of resident and recirculating memory T cells in vitiligo. TCRdb's copy holds only in-frame clones and misses some; the assay was immunoSEQ multiplex PCR. The sample records more than 70,000 clones, just over 90% being singletons. Sequenced material: blood. These receptor sequences come from a male donor with vitiligo. Each CDR3 is given with its conserved first and last residue. The D gene is left open where the match is weak. Clone size is stated in some rows and not others, as once, few, many or a class when expanded.

clone_size: -
j_call: TRBJ2-5
d_call: TRBD2
v_call: TRBV7-6
cdr3_nt: TGTGCCAGCTCCCCCAGCGGGAGGACCGAGACCCAGTACTTC
cdr3_aa: CASSPSGRTETQYF

clone_size: -
j_call: TRBJ2-1
d_call: -
v_call: TRBV28
cdr3_nt: TGTGCCAGCAGTCCCCCCTCCGGGAGCGGCTCCTACAATGAGCAGTTCTTC
cdr3_aa: CASSPPSGSGSYNEQFF

clone_size: -
j_call: TRBJ1-2
d_call: -
v_call: TRBV28
cdr3_nt: TGTGCCAGCAGGTTGGGGCAGGGAGGCCGGGGCTACACCTTC
cdr3_aa: CASRLGQGGRGYTF

clone_size: once
j_call: TRBJ1-4
d_call: -
v_call: TRBV4-1
cdr3_nt: TGCGCCAGCAGCCGGTTTACAGCTGAAAGGGGTGAAAAACTGTTTTTT
cdr3_aa: CASSRFTAERGEKLFF

clone_size: -
j_call: TRBJ2-1
d_call: TRBD1
v_call: TRBV28
cdr3_nt: TGTGCCAGCAGTTTGGATCCCGGGACAGGACTCTACAATGAGCAGTTCTTC
cdr3_aa: CASSLDPGTGLYNEQFF

clone_size: -
j_call: TRBJ2-3
d_call: -
v_call: TRBV7-3
cdr3_nt: TGTGCCAGCAGCTTAAACCGGGAAAGGGCAGATACGCAGTATTTT
cdr3_aa: CASSLNRERADTQYF

clone_size: once
j_call: TRBJ2-7
d_call: -
v_call: TRBV6-4
cdr3_nt: TGTGCCAGCAGTGTTGGCGGCATCAGCTCCTACGAGCAGTACTTC
cdr3_aa: CASSVGGISSYEQYF

clone_size: -
j_call: TRBJ1-1
d_call: -
v_call: TRBV7-9
cdr3_nt: TGTGCCAGCAGCTTAGCAGGGAGCGGTTTCTTT
cdr3_aa: CASSLAGSGFF

clone_size: -
j_call: TRBJ2-1
d_call: TRBD1
v_call: TRBV7-3
cdr3_nt: TGTGCCAGCAGCCAAAGCGGACAGGGCGGACGTAACAATGAGCAGTTCTTC
cdr3_aa: CASSQSGQGGRNNEQFF

clone_size: few
j_call: TRBJ1-5
d_call: TRBD1
v_call: TRBV5-5
cdr3_nt: TGTGCCAGCAGCTCCGAAAAGGGGACAGCCCGGCGTCAGCCCCAGCATTTT
cdr3_aa: CASSSEKGTARRQPQHF

clone_size: -
j_call: TRBJ2-7
d_call: -
v_call: TRBV7-9
cdr3_nt: TGTGCCAGCAGCTCTTACGAGCAGTACTTC
cdr3_aa: CASSSYEQYF

clone_size: -
j_call: TRBJ1-5
d_call: TRBD1
v_call: TRBV7-8
cdr3_nt: TGTGCCAGCAGCTTAGTGAGGGGGCTAAATCAGCCCCAGCATTTT
cdr3_aa: CASSLVRGLNQPQHF

clone_size: -
j_call: TRBJ2-3
d_call: TRBD1
v_call: TRBV6-1
cdr3_nt: TGTGCCAGCCGCAGGGACAGGGGCGCAGATACGCAGTATTTT
cdr3_aa: CASRRDRGADTQYF

clone_size: -
j_call: TRBJ2-5
d_call: TRBD1
v_call: TRBV28
cdr3_nt: TGTGCCAGCAGCGCCCAAGGGACAGTACAAGAGACCCAGTACTTC
cdr3_aa: CASSAQGTVQETQYF

clone_size: -
j_call: TRBJ2-3
d_call: -
v_call: TRBV5-3
cdr3_nt: TGTGCCAGAAGCCTCGATACGCAGTATTTT
cdr3_aa: CARSLDTQYF

clone_size: once
j_call: TRBJ2-1
d_call: -
v_call: TRBV2
cdr3_nt: TGTGCCAGCAGTGATATTAGCCCGTACAATGAGCAGTTCTTC
cdr3_aa: CASSDISPYNEQFF

clone_size: -
j_call: TRBJ2-5
d_call: TRBD1
v_call: TRBV10-3
cdr3_nt: TGTGCCATCAGTGAGGGGCAGGGGGCGAAAGAGACCCAGTACTTC
cdr3_aa: CAISEGQGAKETQYF

clone_size: -
j_call: TRBJ2-7
d_call: -
v_call: TRBV11-2
cdr3_nt: TGTGCCAGCAGTCGGGGGCTAGCGGACACCTACGAGCAGTACTTC
cdr3_aa: CASSRGLADTYEQYF

clone_size: few
j_call: TRBJ2-7
d_call: TRBD2
v_call: TRBV7-8
cdr3_nt: TGTGCCAGCAGCTTAGTGGCGGGGGGCTCCTACGAGCAGTACTTC
cdr3_aa: CASSLVAGGSYEQYF

clone_size: -
j_call: TRBJ2-1
d_call: -
v_call: TRBV2
cdr3_nt: TGTGCCAGCAGTGAGGTCGGGCAGGGGAAAAACAATGAGCAGTTCTTC
cdr3_aa: CASSEVGQGKNNEQFF

clone_size: once
j_call: TRBJ1-5
d_call: TRBD1
v_call: TRBV13
cdr3_nt: TGTGCCAGCAGCATTACAGACAGGGTCGGTCAGCCCCAGCATTTT
cdr3_aa: CASSITDRVGQPQHF

clone_size: -
j_call: TRBJ2-3
d_call: TRBD1
v_call: TRBV6-1
cdr3_nt: TGTGCCAGCAGGACTCAGGGGGCCTTCACAGATACGCAGTATTTT
cdr3_aa: CASRTQGAFTDTQYF

clone_size: -
j_call: TRBJ1-1
d_call: -
v_call: TRBV23-1
cdr3_nt: TGCGCCAGCAGTCAATTAGGGGAGTCGGAGGGGCGGACGGTGAACACTGAAGCTTTCTTT
cdr3_aa: CASSQLGESEGRTVNTEAFF

clone_size: -
j_call: TRBJ2-7
d_call: -
v_call: TRBV6-1
cdr3_nt: TGTGCCAGCAGTGCAGGGGTATACTACGAGCAGTACTTC
cdr3_aa: CASSAGVYYEQYF

clone_size: -
j_call: TRBJ1-2
d_call: -
v_call: TRBV4-2
cdr3_nt: TGTGCCAGCAGCCAAGACGAGGACATTAACTATGGCTACACCTTC
cdr3_aa: CASSQDEDINYGYTF

clone_size: -
j_call: TRBJ2-7
d_call: TRBD2
v_call: TRBV19
cdr3_nt: TGTGCCAGTAGTATAAAGGGTAGCGGGAGCTACGAGCAGTACTTC
cdr3_aa: CASSIKGSGSYEQYF

clone_size: few
j_call: TRBJ1-1
d_call: -
v_call: TRBV5-4
cdr3_nt: TGTGCCAGCAGCTTGGACCAGGGAGGTGGTGAAGCTTTCTTT
cdr3_aa: CASSLDQGGGEAFF

clone_size: -
j_call: TRBJ2-7
d_call: -
v_call: TRBV6-5
cdr3_nt: TGTGCCAGCAGCACTTCCTCCTACGAGCAGTACTTC
cdr3_aa: CASSTSSYEQYF

clone_size: -
j_call: TRBJ2-3
d_call: TRBD2
v_call: TRBV11-3
cdr3_nt: TGTGCCAGCAGCTTCCCAGGACTAGCGGGTATACCAGATACGCAGTATTTT
cdr3_aa: CASSFPGLAGIPDTQYF

clone_size: -
j_call: TRBJ2-7
d_call: -
v_call: TRBV15
cdr3_nt: TGTGCCACCAGCAGATCGGGAAGAAAGTTCTACGAGCAGTACTTC
cdr3_aa: CATSRSGRKFYEQYF